This TCR beta chain was retrieved from a study of T cells in Graves' hyperthyroidism and ophthalmopathy. V lost 5 bases and J lost 2, with 13 bases in between. The germline V gene encodes CDR1 MNHNS and CDR2 SASEGT. The CDR3 loop spans 15 amino acids. Template material for amplifying TCR beta CDR3 regions consisted of RNA transcripts. Primed by the HTBI set, a first-round RT-PCR was run on the TCR CDR3. From the multiplex PCR reads, TCRdb called clonotypes with MiXCR, one entry per CDR3 protein. This sample has some 300,000 distinct CDR3 sequences, with approximately 17% found just once. Hyperthyroidism had been newly diagnosed in patients aged 18 to 65, and its duration was under 2 months. Thyroid ultrasound, orbital computed tomography, clinical symptoms, and serum thyroxine and TRAb underpinned diagnoses.

Sequenced: blood. This TCR was recovered from a man younger than 40 with Graves' hyperthyroidism. The chain carries TRBV6-1 and TRBJ2-1; D could derive from TRBD1 or TRBD2 (5 bases each). Written as DNA, the CDR3 is TGTGCCAGCAGTCCCGGGGCCACGGCCTACAATGAGCAGTTCTTC. The encoded protein is CASSPGATAYNEQFF.